These 18 T cell receptor beta chains came from one sample sequenced in a study of blood T cell repertoires in COVID-19. Profiling relied on immunoSEQ multiplex PCR, and the TCRdb table lists in-frame clones only, not all of them. The table shows 110,000 to 150,000 clones, with 84% occurring only once. The sample taken for sequencing was peripheral blood. These receptors all stem from a man aged 55 to 69 with active or convalescent COVID-19.

The V and J genes are TRBV6-6 and TRBJ1-1; 8 bases are shared with TRBD1. Trimming at V came to 7 bases and at J to 6 bases, leaving 10 bases not matched to a gene. In germline, CDR1 is MNHNY, CDR2 SVGAGI (reference sequence). There are 14 residues in the CDR3. CDR3 in DNA: TGTGCCAGCAACCTTGGACAGGGACTTTCTGAAGCTTTCTTT. This sequence encodes CASNLGQGLSEAFF.

This chain joins TRBV5-1 and TRBJ2-3; 8 nucleotides line up with TRBD1. This CDR3 is built from 16 residues. The germline gives CDR1 SGHRS, CDR2 YFSETQ. The J segment lost 3 bases and the V segment lost 2 bases, leaving 8 bases of the junction unmatched. This CDR3 is CASSFGTGSETDTQYF. The CDR3 bases are TGCGCCAGCAGCTTTGGGACAGGTTCTGAAACAGATACGCAGTATTTT.

The chain joins TRBV19 to TRBJ2-1; 13 bases are a match to TRBD2. The CDR3 totals 14 residues. Germline CDR1 and CDR2: LNHDA and SQIVND (reference sequence). V lost 5 bases, J lost 9 bases, and 4 bases stayed unmatched. The CDR3 sequence is CASSVGTSGAEQFF. CDR3 nucleotide sequence: TGTGCCAGTAGTGTCGGGACTAGCGGGGCTGAGCAGTTCTTC.

The CDR3 region has the DNA TGCGCCAGCAGCTCTTACGGACTAGCGGAAATTCAAGAGACCCAGTACTTC. It translates to CASSSYGLAEIQETQYF. V is TRBV5-1 and J is TRBJ2-5, with 10 bases identical to TRBD2. Looked up from germline, CDR1 is SGHRS and CDR2 is YFSETQ. Unmatched junction bases numbered 10, after V lost 3 bases and J lost 2 bases. This CDR3 comprises 17 residues.

The chain combines TRBV18 with TRBJ1-1; TRBD1 aligns across 7 bases. Unmatched junction bases numbered 4, after V lost 5 bases and J lost 4 bases. Germline V gives CDR1 KGHSH, CDR2 LQKENI. The CDR3 consists of 13 residues. The DNA of the CDR3 is TGTGCCAGCTCAGGGACAGTCGGCACTGAAGCTTTCTTT. It translates to CASSGTVGTEAFF. The whole variable domain, remainder taken from reference TRBV18 and TRBJ1-1, is NAGVMQNPRHLVRRRGQEARLRCSPMKGHSHVYWYRQLPEEGLKFMVYLQKENIIDESGMPKERFSAEFPKEGPSILRIQQVVRGDSAAYFCASSGTVGTEAFFGQGTRLTVV.

The chain joins TRBV27 to TRBJ1-4; D is undetermined. The length of the CDR3 is 14 residues. Germline V gives CDR1 MNHEY, CDR2 SMNVEV (reference sequence). V was trimmed by 5 bases and J by 0 bases, leaving 7 bases between them. The CDR3 sequence: CASSRTTTNEKLFF. CDR3 coding DNA: TGTGCCAGCAGTCGGACTACAACTAATGAAAAACTGTTTTTT.

This chain uses TRBV28 with TRBJ1-3; TRBD1 matches 8 bases. Losses at the gene ends were 6 bases for V and 0 bases for J; bases not matched to a gene: 7. This CDR3 is 16 amino acids long. Germline V lookup: CDR1 MDHEN, CDR2 SYDVKM. The CDR3 reads CASRIPGGISGNTIYF. CDR3 nucleotides: TGTGCCAGCAGGATCCCAGGGGGCATCTCTGGAAACACCATATATTTT.

The chain is built from TRBV9 and TRBJ2-1; TRBD2 agrees at 8 bases. CDR3 length: 16 amino acids. J lost 3 bases, V lost 0 bases, and 5 bases had no gene match. The V gene's germline CDR1 is SGDLS and CDR2 YYNGEE. The CDR3 DNA is TGTGCCAGCAGCGTAGGGGGGCTAGCGGGCTACAATGAGCAGTTCTTC. Translated: CASSVGGLAGYNEQFF.

This clone has only one observation. The chain is built from TRBV30 and TRBJ1-6; 8 bases are a match to TRBD1. This CDR3 is 15 amino acids long. Germline V lookup: CDR1 GTSNPN, CDR2 SVGIG (reference sequence). V lost 4 bases and J lost 9; bases outside the gene matches: 11. The CDR3 sequence: CAWTDRGIVSSPLHF. CDR3 DNA: TGTGCCTGGACTGACAGGGGAATCGTGAGTTCACCCCTCCACTTT. Complete variable domain (other parts from reference TRBV30 and TRBJ1-6): SQTIHQWPATLVQPVGSPLSLECTVEGTSNPNLYWYRQAAGRGLQLLFYSVGIGQISSEVPQNLSASRPQDRQFILSSKKLLLSDSGFYLCAWTDRGIVSSPLHFGNGTRLTVT.

DNA of the CDR3: TGCGCCAGCAGCCAAGGTCAATGGACAGGGGTTGAAGCTTTCTTT. Residues: CASSQGQWTGVEAFF. The genes are TRBV4-1 and TRBJ1-1; the match to TRBD1 covers 9 bases. Per the germline V gene, CDR1 is MGHRA and CDR2 is YSYEKL. This CDR3 region has 15 residues. J lost 7 bases, V lost 1 base, and 7 bases had no gene match.

This chain uses TRBV30 with TRBJ2-1; 9 bases are a match to TRBD2. Looked up from germline, CDR1 is GTSNPN and CDR2 is SVGIG (reference sequence). The CDR3 is 15 residues long. V trimming: 0 bases; J trimming: 7 bases; junction bases outside the gene matches: 7. The CDR3 nucleotides are TGTGCCTGGAGTGTTGCACTAGCGGGTAGTAATGAGCAGTTCTTC. Translation: CAWSVALAGSNEQFF.

A few counts support this clone. The chain has TRBV6-6 and TRBJ1-1, with D uncertain. The CDR3 consists of 16 residues. The germline V gene has CDR1 MNHNY and CDR2 SVGAGI (reference sequence). V lost 8 bases to trimming and J lost 1 base, with 20 bases between them. The CDR3 reads CASLEYLNTQNTEAFF. CDR3 DNA sequence: TGTGCCAGCTTGGAGTATCTGAATACTCAGAACACTGAAGCTTTCTTT.

The chain links TRBV6-2 or TRBV6-3 to TRBJ2-5, with a possible D match to TRBD2 (6 bases). Germline assignment: CDR1 MNHEY and CDR2 SVGEGT. Trimming shortened V by 5 bases and J by 5 bases, and 12 bases separated the two germline ends. The CDR3 contains 13 residues. The DNA of the CDR3 is TGTGCCAGCAGTGGGGGGACGGTGGAGACCCAGTACTTC. As protein: CASSGGTVETQYF.

The CDR3 DNA sequence: TGTGCCAGTAGTATGGGCGACGGATTCCTCGGAAACACCATATATTTT. Protein product: CASSMGDGFLGNTIYF. The chain employs TRBV19 and TRBJ1-3, with D unresolved. The CDR3 length is 16 residues. CDR1 is LNHDA and CDR2 is SQIVND in the germline V gene (reference sequence). Trimming removed 3 bases at V and 4 bases at J, with 16 bases between.

The gene calls are TRBV6-6 and TRBJ2-5; 8 nucleotides match TRBD2. J gave up 4 bases and V 5 bases, and 15 bases lay outside the gene matches. This CDR3 contains 17 residues. CDR1 MNHNY and CDR2 SVGAGI come from the germline V gene (reference sequence). CDR3 region: CASSPAGSGVSRETQYF. The CDR3 region has the DNA TGTGCCAGCAGTCCGGCGGGTAGCGGGGTATCCAGAGAGACCCAGTACTTC.

The gene calls are TRBV7-9 and TRBJ1-4, with TRBD1 as a possible D gene (6 bases). CDR3 size: 18 residues. Trimming cost V 6 bases and J 0 bases, with 20 bases left between them. The germline V gene encodes CDR1 SEHNR and CDR2 FQNEAQ (reference sequence). CDR3 region: CASRENPGTPATNEKLFF. CDR3 nucleotide sequence: TGTGCCAGCAGAGAAAATCCGGGGACACCCGCAACTAATGAAAAACTGTTTTTT.

This clone was seen a single time. The CDR3 loop reads CASSYGQKKLFF. The CDR3, as DNA: TGTGCCAGCAGTTACGGACAGAAAAAACTGTTTTTT. J is TRBJ1-4 and V is TRBV6-2 or TRBV6-3, with D possibly TRBD1 on 6 matching bases. Germline CDR1 MNHEY, CDR2 SVGEGT. V was trimmed by 2 bases and J by 9 bases, leaving 7 bases between them. CDR3 length: 12 amino acids.

This chain links TRBV4-1 with TRBJ2-2; D not certain. V gave up 0 bases and J gave up 4 bases, with 12 bases separating them. Germline assignment: CDR1 MGHRA and CDR2 YSYEKL. The CDR3 is 16 amino acids. The CDR3 nucleotides are TGCGCCAGCAGCCAAGATTCTATCCCCCGCACCGGGGAGCTGTTTTTT. This codes for CASSQDSIPRTGELFF.